This T cell receptor beta chain was found in a study of blood T cell repertoires in COVID-19. Study-wide context: Acute-phase and convalescent COVID-19 samples originated in the United States, Italy and Spain. T cells, B-cell-depleted T cells, or PBMCs supplied cDNA or gDNA.

Patients in Seattle were enrolled during active infection, then followed longitudinally. Methods used by the authors: Counts of nucleated cells, estimated from reference gene primer amplification, were obtained. Libraries were prepared by immunoSEQ multiplex PCR; TCRdb keeps only in-frame clonotypes and omits some of them. The V and J calls and the clone size are those of that table, but D and trimming were determined from the DNA. This table has some 300,000 clones, 75% to 90% appearing once. The CDR3 has 13 amino acids. The germline gives CDR1 SEHNR, CDR2 FQNEAQ (reference sequence). The V end was cut by 6 bases, the J end by 7 bases, with 10 bases between.

This clonotype was sampled from a woman aged 65 to 85 with COVID-19, enrolled during active disease. V is TRBV7-9 and J is TRBJ1-6; D call uncertain. The sample comprised peripheral blood. The CDR3 region has the DNA TGTGCCAGCAGTTCCGGCGGGAATTCACCCCTCCACTTT. Its translation: CASSSGGNSPLHF.